These 7 T cell receptor beta chains share one sample of origin, sequenced in a study of identical twins. In TCRdb, the 5' RACE reads were re-called with MiXCR into one record per CDR3 protein. The sample has about 250,000 distinct CDR3 sequences; 11% to 15% are singletons. The sequenced material came from memory (CD45RO+) T cells sorted from blood. The receptor set was obtained from a young woman in good health.

The rearrangement links TRBV14 to TRBJ2-4; D not certain. V lost 3 bases and J lost 0, with 12 bases in between. Germline CDR1 SGHDN, CDR2 FVKESK. This CDR3 contains 16 residues. CDR3 sequence reads: CASSHSMELAKNIQYF. CDR3 DNA: TGTGCCAGCAGCCATTCGATGGAGCTAGCCAAAAACATTCAGTACTTC.

The chain carries TRBV20-1 and TRBJ2-3; TRBD1 matches 7 bases. With 6 bases clipped from V and 4 bases from J, the junction kept 13 bases outside the gene matches. Germline assignment: CDR1 DFQATT and CDR2 SNEGSKA (reference sequence). This CDR3 is built from 15 residues. The CDR3 DNA follows: TGCAGTGCAACTACGAGGACAGGAGGTGCAGATACGCAGTATTTT. It yields the protein CSATTRTGGADTQYF.

This clonotype was counted only a few times. This chain connects TRBV5-1 to TRBJ2-2; weak D call: TRBD2 (5 bases). This CDR3 is built from 16 residues. Germline V gene sequence: CDR1 SGHRS, CDR2 YFSETQ. The germline V and J ends were trimmed by 0 bases and 5 bases, with 14 bases remaining between them. The CDR3 region has the DNA TGCGCCAGCAGCTTGGCGGGGAGTTTCGGGACCGGGGAGCTGTTTTTT. Its protein is CASSLAGSFGTGELFF.

This clonotype has at least ten counts. The chain links TRBV6-2 or TRBV6-3 to TRBJ2-1; D is perhaps TRBD2 (5 bases). The germline CDR1 and CDR2 sequences are MNHEY and SVGEGT. V was shortened by 4 bases and J by 9 bases, with 10 bases between the two germline ends. The CDR3 sequence is 12 residues long. The CDR3: CASSFMRVEQFF. The CDR3 bases are TGTGCCAGCAGTTTCATGAGGGTTGAGCAGTTCTTC.

The chain recombines TRBV2 with TRBJ2-7; TRBD2 aligns across 7 bases. The V gene's germline CDR1 is SNHLY and CDR2 FYNNEI. J gave up 5 bases and V 2 bases, and 3 bases lay outside the gene matches. The CDR3 spans 13 residues. The CDR3 DNA reads as TGTGCCAGCAGTGAAAGCGGGGACCACGAGCAGTACTTC. Translating gives CASSESGDHEQYF.

This chain connects TRBV6-2 or TRBV6-3 to TRBJ1-2, with D hard to call. Trimming removed 4 bases from V and 8 bases from J, with 11 bases in between. Germline V lookup: CDR1 MNHEY, CDR2 SVGEGT. This CDR3 has 12 residues. The DNA of the CDR3 is TGTGCCAGCAGTTCGGCGGCGGGAGGCTACACCTTC. Residues: CASSSAAGGYTF.

In this sample, this clonotype turned up many times. The V and J genes are TRBV6-6 and TRBJ2-7; no definite D call. V was cut by 2 bases and J by 0 bases, with 2 bases left in between. This CDR3 region has 12 residues. Germline CDR1 MNHNY, CDR2 SVGAGI (reference sequence). The CDR3 nucleotides read TGTGCCAGCAGTTACAGCTCCTACGAGCAGTACTTC. It translates to CASSYSSYEQYF.